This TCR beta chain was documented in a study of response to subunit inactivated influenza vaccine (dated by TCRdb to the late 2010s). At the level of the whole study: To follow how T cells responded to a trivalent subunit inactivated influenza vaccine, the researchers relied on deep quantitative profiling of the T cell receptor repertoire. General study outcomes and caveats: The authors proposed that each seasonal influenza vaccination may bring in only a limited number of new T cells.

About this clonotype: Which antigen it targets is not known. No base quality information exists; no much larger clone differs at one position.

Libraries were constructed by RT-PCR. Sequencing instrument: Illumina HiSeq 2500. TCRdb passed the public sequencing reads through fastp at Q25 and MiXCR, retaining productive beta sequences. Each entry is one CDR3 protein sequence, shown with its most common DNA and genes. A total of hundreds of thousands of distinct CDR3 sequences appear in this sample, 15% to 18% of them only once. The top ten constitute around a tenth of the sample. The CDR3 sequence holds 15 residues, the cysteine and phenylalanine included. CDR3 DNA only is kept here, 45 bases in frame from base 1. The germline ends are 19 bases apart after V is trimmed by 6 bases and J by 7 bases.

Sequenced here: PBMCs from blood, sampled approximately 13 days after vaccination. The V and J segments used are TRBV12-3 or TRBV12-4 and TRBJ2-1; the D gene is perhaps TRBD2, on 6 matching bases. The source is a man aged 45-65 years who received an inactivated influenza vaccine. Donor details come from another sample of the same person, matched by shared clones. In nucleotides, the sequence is TGTGCCAGCAGGTCCTCGACGGGAGACCATAATGAGCAGTTCTTC. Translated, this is CASRSSTGDHNEQFF.